Detailed here is one T cell receptor beta chain. What it binds is not known. Combining a sample-barcoded 5' primer with a J-beta primer mix, a second PCR ran for roughly 6 to 12 cycles. Each CDR3 protein is one row after TCRdb ran MiXCR on the 5' RACE reads. This repertoire shows more than 800,000 distinct CDR3 sequences, 40% to 55% found once; its top ten account for approximately 17%. The source of the sample is a study of blood T cells in healthy people across ages. General observations from the study: No one knew whether donors had CMV, which possibly confounded expanded clonotype changes. It was the long-lived donors that had more naive CD4+ cells and higher diversity than aged donors.

CDR1 is KGHSH, CDR2 LQKENI, per germline. V gave up 3 bases and J gave up 8 bases, with 10 bases separating them. The CDR3 is made up of 12 amino acids. Extractions gave at least 5.5 micrograms of total RNA per sample. The receptor was isolated from an older woman in good health. Sequencing was carried out using blood. This chain links TRBV18 with TRBJ1-2, with D maybe TRBD1 (5 bases). The CDR3: CASSPSGDGYTF. The CDR3 DNA reads TGTGCCAGCTCACCTTCGGGGGACGGCTACACCTTC.